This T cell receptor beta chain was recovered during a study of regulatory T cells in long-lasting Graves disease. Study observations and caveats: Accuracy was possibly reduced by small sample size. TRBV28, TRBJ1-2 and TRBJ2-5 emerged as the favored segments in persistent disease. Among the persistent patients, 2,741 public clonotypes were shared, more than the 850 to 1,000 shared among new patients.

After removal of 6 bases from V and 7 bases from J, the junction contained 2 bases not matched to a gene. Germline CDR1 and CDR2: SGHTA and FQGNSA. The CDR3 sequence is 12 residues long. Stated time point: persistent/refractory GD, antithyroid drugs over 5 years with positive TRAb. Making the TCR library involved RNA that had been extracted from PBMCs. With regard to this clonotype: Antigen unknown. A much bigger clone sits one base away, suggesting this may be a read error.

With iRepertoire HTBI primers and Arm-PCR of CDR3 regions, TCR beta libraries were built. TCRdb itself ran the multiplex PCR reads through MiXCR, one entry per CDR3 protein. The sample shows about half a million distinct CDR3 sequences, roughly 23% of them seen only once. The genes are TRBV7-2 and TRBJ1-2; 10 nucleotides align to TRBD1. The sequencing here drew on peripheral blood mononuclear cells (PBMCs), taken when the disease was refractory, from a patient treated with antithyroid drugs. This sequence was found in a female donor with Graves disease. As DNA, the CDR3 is TGTGCCAGCAGGGGACAGGGGAGTGGCTACACCTTC. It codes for CASRGQGSGYTF. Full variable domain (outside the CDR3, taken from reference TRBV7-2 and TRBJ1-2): GAGVSQSPSNKVTEKGKDVELRCDPISGHTALYWYRQSLGQGLEFLIYFQGNSAPDKSGLPSDRFSAERTGGSVSTLTIQRTQQEDSAVYLCASRGQGSGYTFGSGTRLTVV.